This entry features one T cell receptor beta chain sequence. The source of the sample is a study of blood T cell repertoires in COVID-19. In the study overall: The cDNA or gDNA used as material had been derived from T cells, B-cell-depleted T cells, or PBMCs.

Germline CDR1 LGHNA, CDR2 YNFKEQ. V gave up 4 bases and J gave up 0 bases; unmatched junction bases: 7. This CDR3 comprises 16 residues. Repertoires were generated with immunoSEQ multiplex PCR, while TCRdb's copy carries only in-frame clones and drops some. This sample has under 200,000 clones, with roughly nine tenths found just once. Sequencing was done on a sample of peripheral blood. This rearrangement joins TRBV4-2 to TRBJ1-1; 8 bases line up with TRBD1. This clonotype originated in a man aged 55-75 years with acute or convalescent COVID-19. This chain's CDR3 is CASSLQTTGVNTEAFF. The DNA for the CDR3 is TGTGCCAGCAGCCTCCAGACGACAGGGGTGAACACTGAAGCTTTCTTT.